This T cell receptor (beta chain) emerged from a study of blood T cell repertoires in COVID-19. Background on the study: Collection of acute and convalescent COVID-19 samples took place in the United States, Italy and Spain. Sample material is recorded as cDNA or gDNA derived from T cells, B-cell-depleted T cells, or PBMCs.

How the authors handled the data: It was from reference gene primer amplification that nucleated cell counts were estimated. The data were produced by immunoSEQ multiplex PCR, yet TCRdb's version contains in-frame clones alone and is incomplete. The D gene and trimming were derived from the DNA, and the V and J assignments and clone size from that table. The sample shows 65,000 to 100,000 clones, 88% of them seen only once. The CDR3 spans 15 residues. V lost 0 bases to trimming and J lost 9 bases, with 12 bases between them. The germline V gene has CDR1 MNHEY and CDR2 SMNVEV (reference sequence). The chain joins TRBV27 to TRBJ1-6; D is perhaps TRBD1 (6 bases). The origin of this receptor is a woman older than 75 with acute or convalescent COVID-19. Sample: peripheral blood. CDR3 coding DNA: TGTGCCAGCAGTTTATCTGGGCAGGGGTTTTCACCCCTCCACTTT. It encodes CASSLSGQGFSPLHF.